The TCR beta chain described here comes from a study of response to subunit inactivated influenza vaccine. Whole-study findings and limits: Researchers suggested that each seasonal influenza vaccination recruits few new T cells.

The table lists this clonotype with a few counts. Its antigen is currently unknown. TCRdb called the RT-PCR reads again in MiXCR, with one record for every CDR3 protein. The sample records a few hundred thousand distinct CDR3 sequences, less than 25% being singletons. This clonotype was sampled from a man in his fifties or sixties who received an inactivated influenza vaccine. Sequencing was performed on PBMCs from blood, taken about 19 months after vaccination.

The DNA of the CDR3 is TGTGCCAGCAGCTTACGGGCAGGGACTAACACTGAAGCTTTCTTT. It codes for CASSLRAGTNTEAFF. J is TRBJ1-1 and V is TRBV7-2; D possibly corresponds to TRBD1 (5 bases). Germline lookup yields CDR1 SGHTA and CDR2 FQGNSA. The ends were cut back, 2 bases at V and 2 bases at J, with 12 bases in the middle. The CDR3 length is 15 residues.